This TCR beta chain is from a study of T cell responses to AZD1222 COVID-19 vaccine. Findings of the study overall: Donors skewed white British and female; clonal diversity was possibly underestimated. Epitopes outside B.1.351 and B.1.1.7 mutated regions reportedly drew nearly half of spike TCRs. After the peak T cell response, and only then, were repertoires sampled. With two AZD1222 doses given, Spike-specific TCR breadth and depth both rose.

Using immunoSEQ multiplex PCR, the repertoire was profiled, and TCRdb retains in-frame clones only, with some absent. There are 100,000 or so clones in the sample; roughly 90% occur only once, and about 1.2% lies in the top ten. As concerns this clone: Its specificity is unknown.

This CDR3 has 14 residues. Germline CDR1 and CDR2: LGHDT and YNNKEL (reference sequence). Between the trimmed V and J ends, which lost 0 bases and 3 bases, there was a span of 8 bases. The sequence derives from an adult in good health. The material was peripheral blood, obtained on day 0 of AZD1222 vaccination. This sequence joins TRBV3-1 (or the pseudogene TRBV3-2) and TRBJ1-2, with unresolved D. The CDR3 coding sequence is TGTGCCAGCAGCCAAGAAGAGACGTACTATGGCTACACCTTC. It yields the protein CASSQEETYYGYTF.